The 28 T cell receptor beta chains reported below all come from one sample, sequenced in a study of Tregs in tolerant kidney transplant recipients (dated by TCRdb to between 2019 and 2020). Receptors were amplified or captured by the immunoSEQ multiplex PCR assay. TCRdb stores this immuneACCESS table with in-frame sequences only. Part of the clones is absent; in the studies checked, under half of the shortfall reflects unresolved V genes, and no reason is known for the rest. The table for this sample records approximately 49,000 clones. The leading ten clones occupy around 0.91% of the sample. In light of the paper, this sample's time point label describes: blood sample drawn before combined kidney and bone marrow transplant. Sequences were derived from CD4+ T cells from blood, sampled before the transplant. The source of these receptors is a human donor who received a combined kidney and bone marrow transplant.

Turning to this clone: The read gets to within 3 residues of the CDR3 end, and the germline J gene fills in the rest. The genes are TRBV29-1 and TRBJ2-3; possible D gene TRBD2, 5 bases. The CDR3 extends over 14 amino acids. Trimming pared 4 bases from V and 0 bases from J, leaving 11 bases between. Germline V CDR1 and CDR2: SQVTM, ANQGSEA. CDR3 residues: CSVVARTSTDTQYF. Partial CDR3 DNA: TGCAGCGTTGTGGCGCGGACTAGCACAGATACG.

Details on this clone: The read stops 3 residues short of the end of the CDR3; the missing end is completed from the germline J gene. The chain is built from TRBV7-8 and TRBJ1-2; D perhaps matches TRBD1 (6 bases). This CDR3 is built from 15 residues. Germline V lookup: CDR1 SGHVS, CDR2 FQNEAQ. The part of the CDR3 DNA that was read is TGTGCCAGCAGCTTAGCGAGGAGGGGGTTTGACGGC. This sequence encodes CASSLARRGFDG. The CDR3 in full is CASSLARRGFDGYTF.

The CDR3 DNA, read in part, is TGTGCCTGGAGTGGACTCTTCAATGAG. Protein product: CAWSGLFNE. In full, the CDR3 reads CAWSGLFNEQFF. This chain uses TRBV30 with TRBJ2-1; D is ambiguous. The read ends 3 residues shy of where the CDR3 ends; the end is completed using the germline J gene. CDR3 size: 12 residues. Germline CDR1 reads GTSNPN; CDR2 reads SVGIG (reference sequence). The V end lost 1 base, the J end lost 6 bases, and 7 bases lay between the germline ends.

The CDR3 here is CASNPQGASEKLFF. CDR3 DNA (partial): TGTGCCAGTAATCCACAGGGGGCGAGTGAAAAA. This chain joins TRBV19 and TRBJ1-4; 9 positions agree with TRBD1. Read data end 3 residues before the CDR3 end; the end is taken from the germline J gene. This CDR3 region has 14 residues. CDR1 is LNHDA, CDR2 SQIVND, per germline (reference sequence). V trimming: 7 bases; J trimming: 7 bases; junction bases outside the gene matches: 7. The full variable domain, with the rest looked up from reference TRBV19 and TRBJ1-4, is DGGITQSPKYLFRKEGQNVTLSCEQNLNHDAMYWYRQDPGQGLRLIYYSQIVNDFQKGDIAEGYSVSREKKESFPLTVTSAQKNPTAFYLCASNPQGASEKLFFGSGTQLSVL.

Comment on this clone: The read is 3 residues too short to cover the CDR3 end, so that end is filled in from the germline J gene. The chain recombines TRBV7-2 with TRBJ2-5; D is tentatively TRBD1 or TRBD2 (5 bases each). In germline, CDR1 is SGHTA, CDR2 FQGNSA. The length of the CDR3 is 16 residues. V was pared by 0 bases and J by 2 bases, with 13 bases between. The sequenced CDR3 bases are TGTGCCAGCAGCTTAGCGGTGGCCGAGGGGCAAGAGACC. It yields the protein CASSLAVAEGQET. The full CDR3 sequence reads CASSLAVAEGQETQYF. Complete variable domain (other parts from reference TRBV7-2 and TRBJ2-5): GAGVSQSPSNKVTEKGKDVELRCDPISGHTALYWYRQSLGQGLEFLIYFQGNSAPDKSGLPSDRFSAERTGGSVSTLTIQRTQQEDSAVYLCASSLAVAEGQETQYFGPGTRLLVL.

Regarding this clone: The DNA ends 3 residues before the CDR3 does, and the rest of the CDR3 is filled in from the germline J gene. This chain connects TRBV7-2 to TRBJ2-5, with unresolved D. V was pared by 0 bases and J by 2 bases, with 13 bases between. Per germline, CDR1 SGHTA and CDR2 FQGNSA. The CDR3 runs 16 residues. The sequenced part of the CDR3 DNA is TGTGCCAGCAGCTTAGCGAGGTCTGCTCCGCAAGAGACC. Translating it yields CASSLARSAPQET. In full, the CDR3 is CASSLARSAPQETQYF.

About this clone: The CDR3 goes on 3 residues after the read ends, and that part is filled in from the germline J gene. This sequence joins TRBV29-1 and TRBJ2-1; the D is unclear. Germline CDR1 and CDR2: SQVTM and ANQGSEA. V lost 2 bases to trimming and J lost 4 bases, with 3 bases between them. CDR3 length equals 11 residues. This CDR3 reads CSVERYNEQFF. The DNA read from the CDR3 is TGCAGCGTTGAAAGGTACAATGAG.

Turning to this clone: The read ends 3 residues shy of where the CDR3 ends; the end is completed using the germline J gene. The rearrangement joins TRBV6-1 to TRBJ2-3; tentative D call: TRBD1 (5 bases). V shed 4 bases and J shed 0 bases, with 8 bases lying between them. CDR3 length: 14 amino acids. Per the germline V gene, CDR1 is MNHNS and CDR2 is SASEGT. CDR3 bases read: TGTGCCAGCAGTGTGCAGGGTAGCACAGATACG. This translates into CASSVQGSTDT. The full CDR3 is CASSVQGSTDTQYF.

About this clone: The CDR3 goes on 3 residues after the read ends, and that part is filled in from the germline J gene. The genes are TRBV5-4 and TRBJ2-7, with a tentative D call TRBD1 (5 bases). This CDR3 region has 15 residues. Germline CDR1 reads SGHNT; CDR2 reads YYREEE (reference sequence). Trimming removed 0 bases at V and 3 bases at J, with 13 bases between. The covered CDR3 bases are TGTGCCAGCAGCTTGGCCGTGGGGCAAAACTACGAG. Amino acid sequence: CASSLAVGQNYE. The CDR3, in full, reads CASSLAVGQNYEQYF. Based on the CDR3 plus reference TRBV5-4 and TRBJ2-7, the full variable domain is ETGVTQSPTHLIKTRGQQVTLRCSSQSGHNTVSWYQQALGQGPQFIFQYYREEENGRGNFPPRFSGLQFPNYSSELNVNALELDDSALYLCASSLAVGQNYEQYFGPGTRLTVT.

On this clone itself: The read terminates 3 residues ahead of where the CDR3 ends, so the germline J gene completes it. The chain recombines TRBV19 with TRBJ2-1; D is undetermined. Germline CDR1 is LNHDA and CDR2 is SQIVND (reference sequence). V was clipped by 3 bases and J by 8 bases, with 14 bases between them. There are 14 residues in the CDR3. CDR3: CASSIDRRLDEQFF. The CDR3 DNA, read in part, is TGTGCCAGTAGTATTGACCGGCGGTTGGATGAG.

The CDR3 protein is CASSGTSGTYEQYF. CDR3 DNA, as far as it was read: TGTGCCAGCAGTGGGACTAGCGGAACCTACGAG. The chain carries TRBV6-2 or TRBV6-3 and TRBJ2-7; TRBD2 aligns across 11 bases. Read data end 3 residues before the CDR3 end; the end is taken from the germline J gene. The ends lost 5 bases at V and 2 bases at J; junction bases unmatched: 2. Germline V gene data show CDR1 as MNHEY and CDR2 as SVGEGT. There are 14 residues in the CDR3.

Notes on this clone: The read gets to within 3 residues of the CDR3 end, and the germline J gene fills in the rest. The chain has TRBV5-1 and TRBJ1-4; 7 bases agree with TRBD1. The ends lost 0 bases at V and 7 bases at J; junction bases unmatched: 6. CDR3 length equals 15 residues. Germline V gives CDR1 SGHRS, CDR2 YFSETQ. The CDR3 bases that were read are TGCGCCAGCAGCTTGGAGACAGGGCTTGGTGAAAAA. This gives the protein CASSLETGLGEK. The CDR3 as a whole reads CASSLETGLGEKLFF.

The CDR3 reads CASSLRASGIEQFF. CDR3 DNA, as far as it was read: TGTGCCAGCAGTTTGAGGGCTAGCGGGATTGAG. The genes are TRBV28 and TRBJ2-1; 9 nucleotides agree with TRBD2. The read ends 3 residues early relative to the CDR3; the germline J gene fills the gap. J gave up 9 bases and V 3 bases, and 6 bases lay outside the gene matches. The CDR3 extends over 14 amino acids. Germline CDR1 MDHEN, CDR2 SYDVKM.

For this clone: The CDR3 end is not reached by the read, which stops 3 residues before it; the germline J gene fills it in. This chain connects TRBV19 to TRBJ2-3; weak D call: TRBD2 (6 bases). The germline V and J ends were trimmed by 7 bases and 3 bases, with 8 bases remaining between them. This CDR3 region has 12 residues. Per germline, CDR1 LNHDA and CDR2 SQIVND (reference sequence). Partial CDR3 DNA: TGTGCCAGTAAAGGAGGGACAGATACG. Its protein is CASKGGTDT. The complete CDR3 protein is CASKGGTDTQYF.

With regard to this clone: The CDR3 end falls 3 residues outside the read, so it is completed with the germline J gene. The chain links TRBV7-2 to TRBJ2-5; 7 bases fit TRBD2. Trimming took 0 bases from V and 2 from J; bases not matched to a gene: 6. Per the germline V gene, CDR1 is SGHTA and CDR2 is FQGNSA. This CDR3 region has 16 residues. The sequenced part of the CDR3 DNA is TGTGCCAGCAGCTTAGCGGGGGGGGGAAATCAAGAGACC. Translating it yields CASSLAGGGNQET. The full CDR3 sequence reads CASSLAGGGNQETQYF.

Concerning this clone: From the germline J gene comes the end of the CDR3, since the read stops 3 residues before it. J is TRBJ2-3 and V is TRBV5-1; D gene unclear. This CDR3 region has 13 residues. CDR1 and CDR2 from the germline V gene are SGHRS and YFSETQ. V was clipped by 1 base and J by 6 bases, with 9 bases between them. The covered CDR3 bases are TGCGCCAGCAGCTTGACATTTAAGGATACG. Its protein product is CASSLTFKDT. In full, the CDR3 reads CASSLTFKDTQYF.

Comment on this clone: The CDR3 extends 3 residues past the end of the read, so its final part is completed from the germline J gene. The genes are TRBV2 and TRBJ2-7, with TRBD1 matching over 8 bases. Germline values: CDR1 SNHLY, CDR2 FYNNEI. Trimming removed 2 bases from V and 6 bases from J; junction bases left unmatched: 9. CDR3 length: 15 amino acids. The part of the CDR3 DNA that was read is TGTGCCAGCAGTGAACTCGGGCAGGGGGCAGTCGAG. The encoded protein is CASSELGQGAVE. The entire CDR3 protein is CASSELGQGAVEQYF. Filled out from reference TRBV2 and TRBJ2-7, the complete variable domain reads EPEVTQTPSHQVTQMGQEVILRCVPISNHLYFYWYRQILGQKVEFLVSFYNNEISEKSEIFDDQFSVERPDGSNFTLKIRSTKLEDSAMYFCASSELGQGAVEQYFGPGTRLTVT.

Concerning this clone itself: The CDR3 end lies 3 residues beyond the end of the read and is filled in from the germline J gene. The chain combines TRBV10-3 with TRBJ2-3; 8 nucleotides match TRBD2. This CDR3 spans 16 amino acids. V dropped 3 bases and J dropped 3; count of bases not matched to a gene: 8. In germline, CDR1 is ENHRY, CDR2 SYGVKD. CDR3 region: CAISDVAGKRTDTQYF. CDR3 DNA (partial): TGTGCCATCAGTGATGTAGCGGGAAAGAGGACAGATACG.

With regard to this clone: The CDR3 goes on 3 residues after the read ends, and that part is filled in from the germline J gene. The rearrangement uses TRBV30 and TRBJ1-2; D may be TRBD1 (6 bases). The germline V gene has CDR1 GTSNPN and CDR2 SVGIG (reference sequence). Trimming removed 0 bases from V and 1 base from J, with 9 bases in between. The CDR3 length is 14 residues. Incomplete CDR3 DNA: TGTGCCTGGAGTGTAGCAGGGGTTAACTATGGC. It specifies CAWSVAGVNYG. The whole CDR3 sequence is CAWSVAGVNYGYTF.

Turning to this clone: The read terminates 3 residues ahead of where the CDR3 ends, so the germline J gene completes it. The V gene is TRBV5-1, the J gene TRBJ2-6; D unresolved. Deletions cut 4 bases from V and 0 bases from J, with 8 bases between. The CDR3 has 15 amino acids. Germline V lookup: CDR1 SGHRS, CDR2 YFSETQ. Incomplete CDR3 DNA: TGCGCCAGCAGCGACTTCCTCTCTGGGGCCAACGTC. It is translated as CASSDFLSGANV. The full CDR3 is CASSDFLSGANVLTF.

Note on this clone: The observed sequence ends 3 residues before the CDR3 terminus, with the missing tail filled in from the germline J gene. The J gene is TRBJ2-5, the V gene TRBV6-1; D might be TRBD2 (6 bases). There are 16 residues in the CDR3. The germline CDR1 and CDR2 sequences are MNHNS and SASEGT. Trimming shortened V by 4 bases and J by 5 bases, and 20 bases separated the two germline ends. CDR3 loop: CASSARTTQVRETQYF. CDR3 DNA, as far as it was read: TGTGCCAGCAGTGCCCGGACTACCCAAGTGCGGGAGACC.

On this clone: The read comes to an end 3 residues before the CDR3 does, leaving the germline J gene to fill in the end. V is TRBV5-1 and J is TRBJ1-3; 9 positions match TRBD1. Trimming took 10 bases from V and 0 from J; bases not matched to a gene: 5. The CDR3 totals 14 residues. Germline CDR1 SGHRS, CDR2 YFSETQ. The CDR3 region is CAGGQGTSGNTIYF. The sequenced CDR3 bases are TGCGCCGGGGGACAGGGAACCTCTGGAAACACC.

As regards this clone: The read ends 3 residues before the CDR3 terminus; that terminus is restored from the germline J gene. This sequence joins TRBV11-3 and TRBJ2-1, with 7 bases aligning to TRBD1. CDR1 is SGHNT and CDR2 is YENEEA in the germline V gene. There are 14 residues in the CDR3. V shed 0 bases, J shed 6 bases, and the junction held 2 bases outside the gene matches. The CDR3 bases that were read are TGTGCCAGCAGCTTAGATGCAGGGGGCAATGAG. This codes for CASSLDAGGNE. The entire CDR3 sequence reads CASSLDAGGNEQFF.

CDR3 in amino acids: CASSPQGADGYTF. The CDR3 bases that were read are TGTGCCAGCTCACCCCAGGGGGCCGATGGC. The rearrangement links TRBV18 to TRBJ1-2; 8 bases are shared with TRBD1. With the read ending 3 residues before the CDR3 end, the germline J gene is used to fill in that end. This CDR3 is built from 13 residues. With 3 bases clipped from V and 6 bases from J, the junction kept 3 bases outside the gene matches. CDR1 KGHSH and CDR2 LQKENI come from the germline V gene.

A remark on this clone: Coverage ceases 3 residues before the CDR3 finishes, and the germline J gene fills in the end. The genes are TRBV7-9 and TRBJ2-1; maybe TRBD1 (5 bases). The CDR3 runs 15 residues. Germline V lookup: CDR1 SEHNR, CDR2 FQNEAQ (reference sequence). V was pared by 0 bases and J by 4 bases, with 10 bases between. CDR3 DNA (partial): TGTGCCAGCAGCTTAGCACAGGCAGAATACAATGAG. The encoded protein is CASSLAQAEYNE. The whole CDR3 reads CASSLAQAEYNEQFF.

For this clone: The CDR3 end lies 3 residues beyond the end of the read and is filled in from the germline J gene. The chain employs TRBV18 and TRBJ1-4, with D perhaps TRBD1 (5 bases). CDR1 is KGHSH and CDR2 is LQKENI in the germline V gene. CDR3 size: 15 residues. Trimming pared 5 bases from V and 0 bases from J, leaving 10 bases between. The part of the CDR3 DNA that was read is TGTGCCAGCTCATCGACAGAGTCAACTAATGAAAAA. Residues: CASSSTESTNEK. The entire CDR3 reads CASSSTESTNEKLFF.

To note about this clone: The read is 3 residues too short to cover the CDR3 end, so that end is filled in from the germline J gene. The chain has TRBV10-3 and TRBJ2-7; D is uncertain. The V gene lost 2 bases and the J gene lost 5 bases, with 4 bases spanning the gap. The CDR3 has 11 amino acids. Per the germline V gene, CDR1 is ENHRY and CDR2 is SYGVKD. The CDR3 reads CAISEVDEQYF. The part of the CDR3 DNA that was read is TGTGCCATCAGTGAGGTAGACGAG.

Details on this clone: Read data end 3 residues before the CDR3 end; the end is taken from the germline J gene. The chain has TRBV30 and TRBJ1-2, with D possibly matching TRBD1 (5 bases). Per the germline V gene, CDR1 is GTSNPN and CDR2 is SVGIG (reference sequence). Trimming removed 4 bases from V and 7 bases from J, with 10 bases in between. This CDR3 region has 11 residues. CDR3 protein: CAWTGSGGYTF. The part of the CDR3 DNA that was read is TGTGCCTGGACAGGGTCGGGTGGC.